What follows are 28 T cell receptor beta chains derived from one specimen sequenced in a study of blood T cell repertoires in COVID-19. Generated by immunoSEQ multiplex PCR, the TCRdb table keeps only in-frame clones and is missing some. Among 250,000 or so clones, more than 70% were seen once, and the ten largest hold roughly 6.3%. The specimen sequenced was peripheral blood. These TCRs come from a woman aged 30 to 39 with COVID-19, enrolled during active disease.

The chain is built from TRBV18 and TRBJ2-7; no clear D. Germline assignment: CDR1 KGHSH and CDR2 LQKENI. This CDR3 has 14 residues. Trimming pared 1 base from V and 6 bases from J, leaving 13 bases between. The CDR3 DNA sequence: TGTGCCAGCTCACCACGGTCTGATAACGGCGAGCAGTACGTC. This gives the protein CASSPRSDNGEQYV.

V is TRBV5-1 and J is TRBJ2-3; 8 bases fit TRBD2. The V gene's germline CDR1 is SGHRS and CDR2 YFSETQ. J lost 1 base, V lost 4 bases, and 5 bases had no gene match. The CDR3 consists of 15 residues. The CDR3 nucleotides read TGCGCCAGCAGCCCGCGGGGGGATGGCACAGATACGCAGTATTTT. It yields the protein CASSPRGDGTDTQYF.

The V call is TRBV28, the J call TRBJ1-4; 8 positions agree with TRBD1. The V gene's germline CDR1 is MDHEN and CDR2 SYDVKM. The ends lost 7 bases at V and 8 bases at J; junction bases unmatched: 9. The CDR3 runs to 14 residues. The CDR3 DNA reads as TGTGCCAGCAATACCGACAGGGGTGGCGAAAAACTGTTTTTT. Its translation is CASNTDRGGEKLFF.

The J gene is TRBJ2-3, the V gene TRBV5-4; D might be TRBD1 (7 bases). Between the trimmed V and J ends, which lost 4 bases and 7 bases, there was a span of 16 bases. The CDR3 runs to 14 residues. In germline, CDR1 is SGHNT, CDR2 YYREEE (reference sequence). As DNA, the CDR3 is TGTGCCAGCAGCGCCGATCCAGGGGGGAATACGCAGTATTTT. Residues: CASSADPGGNTQYF.

The CDR3 reads CASSQEPPNRGGQTQYF. DNA for the CDR3: TGTGCCAGCAGTCAAGAACCCCCTAACAGGGGCGGTCAGACCCAGTACTTC. This rearrangement joins TRBV7-6 to TRBJ2-5; TRBD1 matches at 7 bases. This CDR3 comprises 17 residues. The trim removed 6 bases at V and 6 bases at J, leaving 19 bases unmatched. Germline lookup yields CDR1 SGHVS and CDR2 FNYEAQ.

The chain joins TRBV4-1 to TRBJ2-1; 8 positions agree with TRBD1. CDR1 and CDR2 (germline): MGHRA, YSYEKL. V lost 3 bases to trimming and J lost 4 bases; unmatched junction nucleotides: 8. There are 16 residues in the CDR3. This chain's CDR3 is CASSHAPRQGYNEQFF. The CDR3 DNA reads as TGCGCCAGCAGCCATGCCCCCCGACAGGGGTACAATGAGCAGTTCTTC.

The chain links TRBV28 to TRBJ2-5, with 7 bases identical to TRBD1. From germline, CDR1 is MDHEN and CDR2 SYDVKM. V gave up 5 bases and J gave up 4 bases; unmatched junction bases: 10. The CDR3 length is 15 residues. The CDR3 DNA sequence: TGTGCCAGCAGTCTGAGGGGCAGGGGGAGAGAGACCCAGTACTTC. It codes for CASSLRGRGRETQYF.

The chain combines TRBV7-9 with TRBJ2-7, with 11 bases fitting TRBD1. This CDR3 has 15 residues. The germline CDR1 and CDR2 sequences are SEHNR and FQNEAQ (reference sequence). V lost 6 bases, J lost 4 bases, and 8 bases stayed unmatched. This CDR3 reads CASSTGQGGTYEQYF. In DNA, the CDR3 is TGTGCCAGCAGTACGGGACAGGGGGGCACTTACGAGCAGTACTTC.

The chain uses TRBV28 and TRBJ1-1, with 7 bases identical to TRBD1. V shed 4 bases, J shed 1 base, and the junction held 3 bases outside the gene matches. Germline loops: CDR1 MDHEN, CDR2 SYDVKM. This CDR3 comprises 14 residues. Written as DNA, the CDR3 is TGTGCCAGCAGTTCGGGACAGAAGAACACTGAAGCTTTCTTT. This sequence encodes CASSSGQKNTEAFF.

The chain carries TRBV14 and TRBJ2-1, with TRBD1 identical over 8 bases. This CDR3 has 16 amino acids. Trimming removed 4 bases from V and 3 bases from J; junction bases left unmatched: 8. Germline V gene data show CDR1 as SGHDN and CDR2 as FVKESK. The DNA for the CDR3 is TGTGCCAGCAGCCGCCATATAACAGGGGGCTACAATGAGCAGTTCTTC. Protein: CASSRHITGGYNEQFF.

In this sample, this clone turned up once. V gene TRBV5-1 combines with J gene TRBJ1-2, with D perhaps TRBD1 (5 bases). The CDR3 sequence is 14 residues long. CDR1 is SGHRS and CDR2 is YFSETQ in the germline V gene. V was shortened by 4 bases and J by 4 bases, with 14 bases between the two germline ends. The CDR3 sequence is CASSRGEGPYGYTF. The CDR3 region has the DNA TGCGCCAGCAGCAGAGGGGAGGGGCCCTATGGCTACACCTTC.

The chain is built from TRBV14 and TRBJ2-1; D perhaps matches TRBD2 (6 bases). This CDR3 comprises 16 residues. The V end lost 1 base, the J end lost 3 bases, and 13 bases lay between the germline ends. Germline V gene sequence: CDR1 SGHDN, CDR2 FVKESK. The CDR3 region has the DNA TGTGCCAGCAGCCAAGTCGGGCTAGCGCTCTACAATGAGCAGTTCTTC. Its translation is CASSQVGLALYNEQFF.

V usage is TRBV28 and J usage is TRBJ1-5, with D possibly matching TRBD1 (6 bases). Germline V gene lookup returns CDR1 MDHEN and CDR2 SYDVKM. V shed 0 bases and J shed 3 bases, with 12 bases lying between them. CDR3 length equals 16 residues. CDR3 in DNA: TGTGCCAGCAGTTTATGGGGGCAGGGGAACAATCAGCCCCAGCATTTT. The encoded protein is CASSLWGQGNNQPQHF.

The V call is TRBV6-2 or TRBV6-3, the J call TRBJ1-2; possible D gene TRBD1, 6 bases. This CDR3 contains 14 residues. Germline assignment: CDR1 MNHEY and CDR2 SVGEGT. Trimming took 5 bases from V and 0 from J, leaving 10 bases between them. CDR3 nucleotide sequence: TGTGCCAGCAGTAGGACAGCCCCTAACTATGGCTACACCTTC. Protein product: CASSRTAPNYGYTF.

The CDR3 reads CASSLKRGGHVTETQYF. CDR3 DNA: TGTGCCAGCAGCTTAAAGCGGGGGGGCCACGTGACGGAGACCCAGTACTTC. The chain uses TRBV3-1 (or the pseudogene TRBV3-2) and TRBJ2-5, with 10 positions matching TRBD2. The V segment lost 5 bases and the J segment 5 bases; nucleotides outside the gene matches: 14. CDR3 length: 17 amino acids. Germline loops: CDR1 LGHDT, CDR2 YNNKEL (reference sequence).

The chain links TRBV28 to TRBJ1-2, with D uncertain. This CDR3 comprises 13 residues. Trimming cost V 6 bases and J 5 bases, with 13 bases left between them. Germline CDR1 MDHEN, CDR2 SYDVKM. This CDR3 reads CASRSSSDYGYTF. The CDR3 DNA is TGTGCCAGCAGGTCTAGTAGTGATTATGGCTACACCTTC.

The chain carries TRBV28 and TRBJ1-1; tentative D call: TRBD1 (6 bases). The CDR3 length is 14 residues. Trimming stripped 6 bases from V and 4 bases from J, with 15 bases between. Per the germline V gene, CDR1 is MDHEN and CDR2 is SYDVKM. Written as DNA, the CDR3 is TGTGCCAGCAGCGTGACAGGAGTTGGCACTGAAGCTTTCTTT. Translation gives CASSVTGVGTEAFF.

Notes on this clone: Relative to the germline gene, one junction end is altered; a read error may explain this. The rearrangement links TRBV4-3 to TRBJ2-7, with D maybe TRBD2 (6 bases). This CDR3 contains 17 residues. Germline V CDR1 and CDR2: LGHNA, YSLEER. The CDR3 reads CTSSQDLWGESSYEQYF. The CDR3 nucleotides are TGCACCAGCAGCCAAGATTTATGGGGGGAAAGCTCCTACGAGCAGTACTTC.

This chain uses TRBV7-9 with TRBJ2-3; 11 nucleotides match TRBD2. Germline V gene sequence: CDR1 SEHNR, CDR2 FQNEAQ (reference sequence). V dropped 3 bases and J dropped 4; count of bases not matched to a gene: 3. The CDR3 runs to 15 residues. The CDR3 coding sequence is TGTGCCAGCAGCTTTAGCGGGAGGGCCGCAGATACGCAGTATTTT. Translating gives CASSFSGRAADTQYF.

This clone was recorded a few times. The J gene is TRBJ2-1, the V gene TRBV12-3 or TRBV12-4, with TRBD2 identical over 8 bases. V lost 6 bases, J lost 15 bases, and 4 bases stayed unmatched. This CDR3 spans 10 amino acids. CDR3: CASSGLALFF. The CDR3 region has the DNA TGTGCCAGCAGCGGACTAGCACTGTTCTTC.

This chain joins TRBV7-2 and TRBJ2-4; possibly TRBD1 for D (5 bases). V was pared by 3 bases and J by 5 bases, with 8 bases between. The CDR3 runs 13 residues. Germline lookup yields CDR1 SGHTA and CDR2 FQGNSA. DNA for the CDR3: TGTGCCAGCAGCTTTAAGGGGCAAAACATTCAGTACTTC. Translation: CASSFKGQNIQYF. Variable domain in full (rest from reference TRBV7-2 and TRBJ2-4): GAGVSQSPSNKVTEKGKDVELRCDPISGHTALYWYRQSLGQGLEFLIYFQGNSAPDKSGLPSDRFSAERTGGSVSTLTIQRTQQEDSAVYLCASSFKGQNIQYFGAGTRLSVL.

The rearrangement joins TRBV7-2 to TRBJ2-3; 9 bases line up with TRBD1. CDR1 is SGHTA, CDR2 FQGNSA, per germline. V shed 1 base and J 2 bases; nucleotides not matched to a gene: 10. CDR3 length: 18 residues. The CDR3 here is CASSLGGSQGATTDTQYF. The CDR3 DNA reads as TGTGCCAGCAGCTTAGGGGGTTCACAGGGGGCCACCACAGATACGCAGTATTTT.

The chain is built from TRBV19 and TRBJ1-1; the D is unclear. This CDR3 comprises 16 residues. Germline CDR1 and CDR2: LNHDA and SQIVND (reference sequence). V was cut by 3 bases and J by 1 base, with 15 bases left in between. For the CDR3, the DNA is TGTGCCAGTAGTATGAGAGGCGGGCGGAGGAACACTGAAGCTTTCTTT. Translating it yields CASSMRGGRRNTEAFF.

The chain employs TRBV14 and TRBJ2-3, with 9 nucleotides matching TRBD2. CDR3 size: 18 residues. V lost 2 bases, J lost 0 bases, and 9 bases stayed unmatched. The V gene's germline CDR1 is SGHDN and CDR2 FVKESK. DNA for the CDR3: TGTGCCAGCAGCCAATGGACGTGGACTAGCGCGAGCACAGATACGCAGTATTTT. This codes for CASSQWTWTSASTDTQYF.

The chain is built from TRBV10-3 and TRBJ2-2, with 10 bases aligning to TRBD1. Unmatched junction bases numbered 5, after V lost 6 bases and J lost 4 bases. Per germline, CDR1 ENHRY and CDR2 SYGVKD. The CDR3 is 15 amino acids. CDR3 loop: CAISPGQGSTGELFF. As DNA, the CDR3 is TGTGCCATCAGCCCGGGACAGGGGAGCACCGGGGAGCTGTTTTTT.

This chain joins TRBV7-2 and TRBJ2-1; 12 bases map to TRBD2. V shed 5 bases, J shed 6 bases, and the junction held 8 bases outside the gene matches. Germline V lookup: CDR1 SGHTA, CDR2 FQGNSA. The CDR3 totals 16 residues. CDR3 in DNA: TGTGCCAGCAGCCCTCGGACTAGCGGGAAGGGCAATGAGCAGTTCTTC. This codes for CASSPRTSGKGNEQFF.

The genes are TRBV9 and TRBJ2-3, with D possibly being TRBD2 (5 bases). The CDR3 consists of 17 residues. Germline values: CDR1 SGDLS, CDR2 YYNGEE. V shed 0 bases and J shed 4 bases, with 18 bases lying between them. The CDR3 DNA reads TGTGCCAGCAGCGTAGGTTTTCGGGCAGGACTGCCAGATACGCAGTATTTT. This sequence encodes CASSVGFRAGLPDTQYF.

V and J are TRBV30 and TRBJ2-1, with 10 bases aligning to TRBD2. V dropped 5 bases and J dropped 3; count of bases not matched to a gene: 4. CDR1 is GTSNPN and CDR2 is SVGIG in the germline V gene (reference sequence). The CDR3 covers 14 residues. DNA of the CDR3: TGTGCCTGGGGGGGGACTAGCGTCTACAATGAGCAGTTCTTC. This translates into CAWGGTSVYNEQFF.